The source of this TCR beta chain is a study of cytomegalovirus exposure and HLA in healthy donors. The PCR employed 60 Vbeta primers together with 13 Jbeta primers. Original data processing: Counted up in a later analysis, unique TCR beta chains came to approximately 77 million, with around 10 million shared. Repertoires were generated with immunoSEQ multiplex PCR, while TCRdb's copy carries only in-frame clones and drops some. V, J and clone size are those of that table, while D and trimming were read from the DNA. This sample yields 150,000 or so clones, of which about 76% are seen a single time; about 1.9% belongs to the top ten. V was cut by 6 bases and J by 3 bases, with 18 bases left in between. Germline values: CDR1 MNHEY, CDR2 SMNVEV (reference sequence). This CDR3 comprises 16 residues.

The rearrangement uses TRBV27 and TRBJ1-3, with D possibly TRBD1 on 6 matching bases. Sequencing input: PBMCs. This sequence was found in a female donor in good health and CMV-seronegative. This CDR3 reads CASSPLAGAFGNTIYF. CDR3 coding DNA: TGTGCCAGCAGCCCTTTGGCAGGGGCGTTTGGAAACACCATATATTTT.